This T cell receptor (beta chain) originates from a study of T-cell reconstitution after alpha-beta-depleted transplantation in children (dated by TCRdb to about 2016). About the investigation overall: Using TCR repertoire profiling, the study followed T-cell immune reconstitution in a quantitative way in children after TCRalphabeta/CD19-depleted allogeneic hematopoietic cell transplantation.

This clonotype was seen a few times. Its recognized antigen is unknown. The record has no base qualities; no much larger clone is one base away. The junction shows trimming of 5 bases on V and 2 bases on J, plus 12 bases between the germline ends. CDR1 and CDR2 were assigned from the germline V gene (reference sequence) as SEHNR and FQNEAQ. The CDR3, cysteine through phenylalanine, is 14 amino acids long. CDR3 DNA is the only sequence kept; it has 42 bases, read in frame from the first base. The library relied on PCR. These reads were obtained on an Illumina HiSeq 2500. To normalize quantification of the TCRbeta repertoire, the TCR libraries were built with molecular barcoding that relied on unique molecular identifiers. TCRdb reanalyzed the raw reads on its own, using fastp at Q25 for trimming and MiXCR for clone calling, and kept in-frame beta chains. Rows are combined by CDR3 protein, so each entry shows the most common genes and DNA. The sample table records some 590,000 distinct CDR3 sequences; 10% of these occur just once. The ten largest clonotypes hold less than 5% of the sample.

The TCR comes from a human donor who donated a stem cell graft to a child with acute myeloid leukemia. The source material was PBMCs from the stem cell graft donor, sampled from the stem cell graft. Rearrangement joined TRBV7-9 to TRBJ1-2; the D gene is possibly TRBD1, with 5 bases matching. For the CDR3, the sequence is CASSQRGLNYGYTF. The nucleotide sequence reads TGTGCCAGCAGCCAGAGGGGACTGAACTATGGCTACACCTTC.